The rows below give T cell receptor beta chains drawn from one sample of a study of blood T cell repertoires in COVID-19. This table comes from immunoSEQ multiplex PCR, and its TCRdb copy is limited to in-frame clones, with some not included. Seen here are fewer than 350,000 clones, around 86% observed once, and the top ten hold around 2.9%. The sequenced material came from peripheral blood. The receptors were sampled from a woman aged 60-75 years with active or convalescent COVID-19. Each CDR3 is given with its conserved first and last residue. The D gene is left open where the match is weak.

TRBV6-5,-,TRBJ2-7,CASSNRGAGYEQYF
TRBV6-5,-,TRBJ1-1,CASRHPSSAAEAFF
TRBV2,TRBD1,TRBJ1-1,CASSSRTGGNTEAFF
TRBV15,TRBD2,TRBJ2-5,CATSSLGRGGETQYF
TRBV7-8,-,TRBJ1-1,CASSLGGLGTEAFF
TRBV3-1/TRBV3-2,-,TRBJ1-1,CAIKQGSEAFF
TRBV18,TRBD1,TRBJ2-7,CASSGDRAYEQYF
TRBV7-9,-,TRBJ1-2,CASSPGFSMGYTF
TRBV27,-,TRBJ1-6,CASSLMGPNSPLHF
TRBV5-5,TRBD1,TRBJ2-7,CASSWGTGVYEQYF
TRBV4-3,TRBD2,TRBJ2-7,CASSQEAGGGTGRLGEQYF
TRBV4-2,TRBD2,TRBJ2-7,CASSQGVEGGGNSYEQYF
TRBV7-9,-,TRBJ1-1,CASSLVWGVPPEAFF
TRBV7-9,-,TRBJ1-1,CASSLAQGNTEAFF
TRBV27,-,TRBJ2-3,CASSLFEVSTDTQYF
TRBV19,TRBD1,TRBJ1-1,CASSANRGWDTEAFF
TRBV9,TRBD2,TRBJ2-7,CASSVGERGDVDQYF
TRBV19,TRBD1,TRBJ1-5,CATRDRRNQPQHF
TRBV6-5,-,TRBJ1-3,CASRAGSGGNTIYF
TRBV18,TRBD2,TRBJ2-5,CASSPPSGGAGETQYF
TRBV6-2/TRBV6-3,TRBD2,TRBJ2-5,CASSDLSPGLEETQYF
TRBV28,-,TRBJ1-5,CASSLLGGRNQPQHF
TRBV12-3/TRBV12-4,-,TRBJ1-5,CASRGGGPQHF
TRBV9,TRBD1,TRBJ2-6,CASSALAGTGFSGANVLTF
TRBV10-2,-,TRBJ2-7,CASGAPLGEQYF
TRBV13,TRBD2,TRBJ2-5,CASSLVAGEQTQYF
TRBV6-6,-,TRBJ1-2,CASSYLLDYGYTF
TRBV29-1,-,TRBJ2-5,CSGGQGRYQETQYF
TRBV27,TRBD1,TRBJ2-1,CASSDRGENEQFF
TRBV12-3/TRBV12-4,-,TRBJ2-5,CASGLHQETQYF
TRBV7-9,TRBD1,TRBJ1-2,CASSLLQGDRDGYTF
TRBV9,-,TRBJ1-2,CASSGDTLYGYTF
TRBV5-4,-,TRBJ1-4,CASSLDTRGKLFF
TRBV19,-,TRBJ1-2,CASSSLHGYTF
TRBV7-6,TRBD1,TRBJ1-3,CASSLAQGVGNTIYF
TRBV15,-,TRBJ1-6,CATSRDRDGRGSPLHF